A selection of T cell receptor beta chains follows, all from one sample in a study of CD8 T cells in ankylosing spondylitis. Each CDR3 protein gets one entry after TCRdb re-called the 5' RACE reads with MiXCR. The data contain 250,000 or so distinct CDR3 sequences, roughly 18% of them singletons. Specimen: blood, either unsorted or a sorted T cell fraction (not recorded which). All receptors derive from a male donor with ankylosing spondylitis or in good health (not recorded which). Each CDR3 is given with its conserved first and last residue. Fields, in order: V gene, J gene, clone size, D gene, CDR3 protein, CDR3 DNA. A D gene is named only where the DNA matches it firmly. Rows may omit the clone size; those that give it use once, few, many or a size class.

TRBV10-3	TRBJ2-3	few	TRBD2	CAISAPESGRPRQQYF	TGTGCCATCAGTGCCCCCGAAAGCGGGAGGCCTCGTCAGCAGTATTTT
TRBV27	TRBJ1-2	-	TRBD1	CASSLSVFAGTAYGYTF	TGTGCCAGCAGTTTATCGGTTTTCGCAGGGACAGCCTATGGCTACACCTTC
TRBV24-1	TRBJ2-2	many	-	CATSDYRGGELFF	TGTGCCACCAGTGATTATAGGGGCGGGGAGCTGTTTTTT
TRBV4-3	TRBJ2-7	few	-	CASSLTQARSYEQYF	TGCGCCAGCAGCCTGACACAAGCGAGATCCTACGAGCAGTACTTC
TRBV3-1	TRBJ2-2	-	-	CASSLGPGQANTGELFF	TGTGCCAGCAGCCTTGGGCCGGGGCAAGCGAACACCGGGGAGCTGTTTTTT
TRBV4-1	TRBJ2-1	few	TRBD2	CASSQIAGAQYNEQFF	TGCGCCAGCAGCCAGATAGCGGGAGCGCAATACAATGAGCAGTTCTTC
TRBV27	TRBJ2-3	-	-	CASSSGLYTDTQYF	TGTGCCAGCAGTTCTGGACTCTACACAGATACGCAGTATTTT
TRBV7-9	TRBJ2-5	-	-	CASIGPHETQYF	TGTGCCAGCATAGGGCCTCACGAGACCCAGTACTTC
TRBV12-3/TRBV12-4	TRBJ1-2	many	-	CASSNRTLNYGYTF	TGTGCCAGCAGTAACAGGACACTTAACTATGGCTACACCTTC
TRBV11-3	TRBJ2-7	-	TRBD1	CASSGTVPYEQYF	TGTGCCAGCAGCGGGACAGTACCCTACGAGCAGTACTTC
TRBV4-1	TRBJ2-3	few	-	CASSQPLVFSTDTQYF	TGCGCCAGCAGCCAACCGCTAGTGTTTAGCACAGATACGCAGTATTTT
TRBV12-3/TRBV12-4	TRBJ2-1	-	-	CASSWSSSESSYNEQFF	TGTGCCAGCAGCTGGTCGAGTTCCGAAAGCTCCTACAATGAGCAGTTCTTC
TRBV7-2	TRBJ2-3	-	TRBD2	CASSLATSLLAELTDTQYF	TGTGCCAGCAGCTTAGCAACCTCGTTACTAGCGGAACTCACAGATACGCAGTATTTT
TRBV6-5	TRBJ2-7	-	-	CASSHAHGDEQYF	TGTGCCAGCAGTCACGCTCACGGGGACGAGCAGTACTTC
TRBV27	TRBJ1-1	-	-	CASSLSPEPNTEAFF	TGTGCCAGCAGTTTATCTCCAGAACCGAACACTGAAGCTTTCTTT
TRBV28	TRBJ1-1	few	-	CASSLSLTTGNTEAFF	TGTGCCAGCAGTTTATCCCTTACCACAGGGAACACTGAAGCTTTCTTT
TRBV4-1	TRBJ1-2	many	TRBD1	CASSRYPGGADYGYTF	TGCGCCAGCAGCCGATATCCAGGGGGCGCTGACTATGGCTACACCTTC
TRBV12-3/TRBV12-4	TRBJ2-4	-	-	CASSLPPENIQYF	TGTGCCAGCAGTTTACCCCCCGAAAACATTCAGTACTTC
TRBV27	TRBJ2-1	few	TRBD2	CASSLNPSGRSEQFF	TGTGCCAGCAGTCTCAACCCTAGCGGGAGATCTGAGCAGTTCTTC
TRBV11-2	TRBJ2-3	-	TRBD2	CASSPPATSGNTDTQYF	TGTGCCAGCAGCCCTCCTGCGACTAGCGGGAACACAGATACGCAGTATTTT
TRBV7-8	TRBJ2-1	-	-	CASSPEVGGTYNEQFF	TGTGCCAGCAGCCCCGAGGTGGGCGGGACCTACAATGAGCAGTTCTTC
TRBV29-1	TRBJ2-1	few	-	CSAGNLGTMGNEQFF	TGCAGCGCTGGGAACCTAGGGACAATGGGTAATGAGCAGTTCTTC
TRBV5-1	TRBJ2-7	few	-	CASSPTNDYEQYF	TGCGCCAGCAGCCCCACCAACGATTACGAGCAGTACTTC
TRBV6-5	TRBJ1-1	-	-	CASSYSTGGGTEAFF	TGTGCCAGCAGTTACTCGACCGGGGGTGGAACTGAAGCTTTCTTT
TRBV29-1	TRBJ2-3	-	-	CSADPGLIDTQYF	TGCAGCGCGGACCCGGGGCTCATAGATACGCAGTATTTT
TRBV10-3	TRBJ2-7	few	-	CAISESGSSYEQYF	TGTGCCATCAGTGAGTCCGGCAGCTCCTACGAGCAGTACTTC
TRBV29-1	TRBJ2-5	few	-	CSPHGGPGIGQETQYF	TGCAGCCCCCACGGGGGTCCGGGGATAGGTCAAGAGACCCAGTACTTC
TRBV29-1	TRBJ2-1	few	-	CSLLWAGEYPSSYNEQFF	TGCAGCCTTCTATGGGCAGGGGAGTACCCGAGCTCCTACAATGAGCAGTTCTTC
TRBV29-1	TRBJ2-5	many	TRBD2	CSSRLAYQETQYF	TGCAGCTCCAGACTAGCGTACCAAGAGACCCAGTACTTC
TRBV6-1	TRBJ1-3	few	-	CASSESRFSGNTIYF	TGTGCCAGCAGTGAAAGCCGGTTCTCTGGAAACACCATATATTTT
TRBV30	TRBJ1-6	-	-	CAWRGGINNSPLHF	TGTGCCTGGAGGGGCGGCATAAATAATTCACCCCTCCACTTT
TRBV4-3	TRBJ1-4	few	-	CASSQEAAALLTNEKLFF	TGCGCCAGCAGCCAAGAGGCTGCCGCGTTGTTAACTAATGAAAAACTGTTTTTT
TRBV12-5	TRBJ2-6	-	-	CASGLVVRLTSGANVLTF	TGTGCTAGTGGTTTGGTAGTCAGGCTTACATCTGGGGCCAACGTCCTGACTTTC
TRBV2	TRBJ1-1	many	-	CASSSGAFF	TGTGCCAGCAGCTCGGGGGCTTTCTTT
TRBV7-7	TRBJ2-7	few	-	CASSFGAGDSYEQYF	TGTGCTAGCAGCTTCGGGGCAGGCGACTCCTACGAGCAGTACTTC
TRBV10-1	TRBJ2-1	few	TRBD2	CASSTGTSGDEQFF	TGCGCCAGCAGTACTGGGACTAGCGGGGATGAGCAGTTCTTC
TRBV20-1	TRBJ2-5	-	TRBD1	CSARDVDRGEETQYF	TGCAGTGCTAGAGATGTGGACAGGGGGGAGGAGACCCAGTACTTC
TRBV2	TRBJ1-6	-	TRBD1	CASRARDRGSYNSPLHF	TGTGCCAGCAGAGCCAGGGACAGGGGGTCGTATAATTCACCCCTCCACTTT
TRBV5-5	TRBJ2-1	-	-	CASSLGFGGPRDNEQFF	TGTGCCAGCAGCTTGGGTTTCGGGGGACCCAGGGACAATGAGCAGTTCTTC
TRBV7-2	TRBJ2-2	few	-	CASSWAGTGLGLFF	TGTGCCAGCAGCTGGGCCGGGACAGGACTAGGGCTGTTTTTT
TRBV12-3/TRBV12-4	TRBJ2-5	few	TRBD2	CASSLASGREQETQYF	TGTGCCAGCAGTTTAGCTAGCGGGAGGGAGCAAGAGACCCAGTACTTC
TRBV20-1	TRBJ2-7	few	TRBD2	CSARKREGLYEQYF	TGCAGTGCTCGTAAGCGGGAGGGCCTTTACGAGCAGTACTTC
TRBV6-5	TRBJ2-2	few	-	CASSYPRRGHTGELFF	TGTGCCAGCAGTTACCCCAGGCGGGGTCACACCGGGGAGCTGTTTTTT
TRBV29-1	TRBJ2-3	few	TRBD1	CSDDTGADTQYF	TGCAGCGACGATACAGGGGCAGATACGCAGTATTTT
TRBV18	TRBJ2-7	few	-	CASSGTGEVGEQYF	TGTGCCAGCTCCGGGACCGGCGAGGTCGGCGAGCAGTACTTC
TRBV20-1	TRBJ2-3	few	-	CSGTSRRRTDTQYF	TGCAGTGGGACGTCGCGGCGTCGCACAGATACGCAGTATTTT
TRBV11-1	TRBJ2-7	few	-	CASSSRSSTYEQYF	TGTGCCAGCAGCTCCCGGTCGTCGACCTACGAGCAGTACTTC
TRBV29-1	TRBJ2-1	few	-	CSVDSTDSSYNEQFF	TGCAGCGTTGATAGTACAGACAGCTCCTACAATGAGCAGTTCTTC
TRBV5-4	TRBJ1-1	-	-	CASRSIEAFF	TGTGCCAGCAGGTCTATTGAAGCTTTCTTT
TRBV24-1	TRBJ2-5	few	-	CATSDFQETQYF	TGTGCCACCAGTGATTTTCAAGAGACCCAGTACTTC
TRBV6-5	TRBJ2-7	many	-	CASSYSWDGSYEQYF	TGTGCCAGCAGTTACTCTTGGGACGGCTCCTACGAGCAGTACTTC
TRBV7-9	TRBJ2-7	-	TRBD1	CASSSHISGGAYEQYF	TGTGCCAGCAGCTCGCATATATCAGGGGGCGCTTACGAGCAGTACTTC
TRBV15	TRBJ2-7	few	-	CATSREVGLSYEQYF	TGTGCCACCAGCAGAGAAGTGGGCCTCTCCTACGAGCAGTACTTC
TRBV6-5	TRBJ2-7	-	-	CASSYTTGYEQYF	TGTGCCAGCAGTTACACTACGGGGTACGAGCAGTACTTC
TRBV9	TRBJ2-1	-	TRBD2	CASSAGTSGRACCSYNEQFF	TGTGCCAGCAGCGCGGGGACTAGCGGGAGGGCCTGTTGCTCCTACAATGAGCAGTTCTTC
TRBV12-3/TRBV12-4	TRBJ2-5	few	TRBD2	CASSIAGPQETQYF	TGTGCCAGCAGTATAGCGGGCCCCCAAGAGACCCAGTACTTC
TRBV12-3/TRBV12-4	TRBJ1-5	many	-	CASSFGGANQPQHF	TGTGCCAGCAGTTTTGGGGGAGCAAATCAGCCCCAGCATTTT
TRBV9	TRBJ2-2	few	-	CASSVSPLRAGRTGELFF	TGTGCCAGCAGCGTATCCCCCCTCCGAGCGGGCCGGACCGGGGAGCTGTTTTTT
TRBV11-2	TRBJ2-3	many	-	CASSLVGSAGEDTQYF	TGTGCCAGCAGCTTAGTGGGTAGCGCCGGGGAAGATACGCAGTATTTT